These 10 T cell receptor beta chains came from one sample sequenced in a study of T cells in tuberculosis. Time point reported: new active TB diagnosis, blood taken before or within 7 days of starting treatment. Only in-frame clones appear in the TCRdb table, and some are missing; sequencing was by immunoSEQ multiplex PCR. The table includes more than 20,000 clones, about 85% detected once. Source: PBMCs, taken at tuberculosis diagnosis. The receptors derive from an adult with tuberculosis.

V is TRBV30 and J is TRBJ1-2, with 8 bases matching TRBD1. Germline V gives CDR1 GTSNPN, CDR2 SVGIG (reference sequence). The CDR3 length is 13 residues. J gave up 8 bases and V 2 bases, and 7 bases lay outside the gene matches. CDR3 loop: CAWSSPTGEGYTF. The CDR3 DNA reads as TGTGCCTGGAGTTCCCCGACAGGGGAAGGCTACACCTTC. Full variable domain (missing parts from reference TRBV30 and TRBJ1-2): SQTIHQWPATLVQPVGSPLSLECTVEGTSNPNLYWYRQAAGRGLQLLFYSVGIGQISSEVPQNLSASRPQDRQFILSSKKLLLSDSGFYLCAWSSPTGEGYTFGSGTRLTVV.

This clone was seen a handful of times. The genes are TRBV15 and TRBJ2-1; 7 bases are shared with TRBD2. This CDR3 spans 17 amino acids. V was pared by 3 bases and J by 1 base, with 9 bases of the junction left unmatched. Per germline, CDR1 LNHNV and CDR2 YYDKDF (reference sequence). CDR3 DNA sequence: TGTGCCACCAGCAGCACGACTGGGGAGGGGTCCTACAATGAGCAGTTCTTC. Protein: CATSSTTGEGSYNEQFF.

This chain uses TRBV9 with TRBJ1-5; 7 bases line up with TRBD1. The CDR3 loop spans 15 amino acids. Germline loops: CDR1 SGDLS, CDR2 YYNGEE. V shed 3 bases and J 2 bases; nucleotides not matched to a gene: 5. The CDR3 loop is CASSATGAGNQPQHF. DNA for the CDR3: TGTGCCAGCAGCGCTACAGGGGCGGGCAATCAGCCCCAGCATTTT.

The rearrangement joins TRBV7-8 to TRBJ2-1, with D possibly TRBD2 on 7 matching bases. Trimming took 4 bases from V and 3 from J, leaving 10 bases between them. CDR3 length: 14 residues. Germline V CDR1 and CDR2: SGHVS, FQNEAQ. Here the CDR3 reads CASSSGGHYNEQFF. The DNA for the CDR3 is TGTGCCAGCAGCTCCGGGGGGCACTACAATGAGCAGTTCTTC.

There are a few counts of this clone. This chain connects TRBV27 to TRBJ2-7; 9 nucleotides match TRBD1. This CDR3 is built from 13 residues. Per the germline V gene, CDR1 is MNHEY and CDR2 is SMNVEV (reference sequence). V was clipped by 4 bases and J by 7 bases; unmatched bases: 5. CDR3 in amino acids: CASSSGTGNEQYF. CDR3 coding DNA: TGTGCCAGCAGTTCAGGGACAGGGAATGAGCAGTACTTC.

This clone was seen a few times. V gene TRBV14 combines with J gene TRBJ2-3; D is unclear. The germline V gene has CDR1 SGHDN and CDR2 FVKESK. The CDR3 consists of 14 residues. V lost 4 bases and J 6 bases, leaving 14 bases between the germline ends. This chain's CDR3 is CASSPLDGEDTQYF. The CDR3, as DNA: TGTGCCAGCAGCCCTCTCGACGGAGAGGATACGCAGTATTTT.

V gene TRBV5-1 combines with J gene TRBJ2-5; D is possibly TRBD1 (5 bases). Germline V gene lookup returns CDR1 SGHRS and CDR2 YFSETQ. Trimming shortened V by 7 bases and J by 3 bases, and 10 bases separated the two germline ends. The CDR3 has 12 amino acids. The chain's CDR3 is CASGPGKETQYF. The CDR3, as DNA: TGCGCCAGCGGGCCAGGGAAAGAGACCCAGTACTTC.

This chain uses TRBV19 with TRBJ1-1; TRBD1 aligns across 11 bases. V lost 5 bases to trimming and J lost 6 bases; unmatched junction nucleotides: 11. The CDR3 is made up of 16 amino acids. Per germline, CDR1 LNHDA and CDR2 SQIVND (reference sequence). The CDR3 here is CASSPGTGGYNAEAFF. CDR3 DNA: TGTGCCAGTAGTCCCGGGACAGGGGGGTATAACGCTGAAGCTTTCTTT.

The chain couples TRBV11-2 to TRBJ1-2; D unclear. Trimming left V 3 bases short and J 5 bases short, with 13 bases between. The CDR3 runs to 14 residues. Looked up from germline, CDR1 is SGHAT and CDR2 is FQNNGV. The CDR3 reads CASSLMQAGYGYTF. The CDR3 DNA sequence: TGTGCCAGCAGCTTGATGCAGGCAGGATATGGCTACACCTTC. Filled out from reference TRBV11-2 and TRBJ1-2, the complete variable domain reads EAGVAQSPRYKIIEKRQSVAFWCNPISGHATLYWYQQILGQGPKLLIQFQNNGVVDDSQLPKDRFSAERLKGVDSTLKIQPAKLEDSAVYLCASSLMQAGYGYTFGSGTRLTVV.

There are a few counts of this clone. The J gene is TRBJ1-5, the V gene TRBV6-6, with D perhaps TRBD1 (5 bases). Germline lookup yields CDR1 MNHNY and CDR2 SVGAGI (reference sequence). The CDR3 extends over 14 amino acids. V lost 6 bases and J lost 0, with 9 bases in between. In DNA, the CDR3 is TGTGCCAGCAGGAATAGGGGTAGCAATCAGCCCCAGCATTTT. The encoded protein is CASRNRGSNQPQHF.